This T cell receptor beta chain was sequenced in a study of regulatory T cells in long-lasting Graves disease. The authors built TCR beta libraries using iRepertoire HTBI primers and Arm-PCR of CDR3 regions. TCRdb itself ran the multiplex PCR reads through MiXCR, one entry per CDR3 protein. Among a few hundred thousand distinct CDR3 sequences listed, roughly 24% were seen once. Documented time point: persistent/refractory GD, antithyroid drugs over 5 years with positive TRAb. Scientists built the TCR library using RNA that was extracted from PBMCs. Clinicians diagnosed Graves' disease using American Thyroid Association guidelines. Study-level findings and limits: Newly diagnosed patients shared approximately 1,000 public clonotypes; persistent patients shared 2,500 to 3,000. Lower TCR diversity was seen in persistent Graves' patients than in newly diagnosed ones.

The V end was cut by 6 bases, the J end by 2 bases, with 23 bases between. The CDR3 length is 17 residues. Germline lookup yields CDR1 SQVTM and CDR2 ANQGSEA. This clonotype was counted many times. Its antigen is not identified. The chain is built from TRBV29-1 and TRBJ1-5; no firm D call. The sequencing used peripheral blood mononuclear cells (PBMCs), collected when the disease was refractory, from a patient treated with antithyroid drugs. This receptor was taken from a woman aged 40-49 years with Graves disease. CDR3 in DNA: TGCAGCGTCCTCTTCGTACATGACGGGTACGGCAATCAGCCCCAGCATTTT. It translates to CSVLFVHDGYGNQPQHF.